The entry below describes one TCR beta chain. These data originate in a study of multiple sclerosis patients with progressive multifocal leukoencephalopathy. The assay was immunoSEQ multiplex PCR, and TCRdb's table has in-frame clones only and misses some. This table has about 31,000 clones, more than 80% appearing once. Indicated time point: time of PML onset. V gave up 1 base and J gave up 9 bases, with 10 bases separating them. Germline V gene lookup returns CDR1 MGHDK and CDR2 SYGVNS. The CDR3 has 13 residues. Sample: PBMCs, taken from a patient treated with natalizumab. The rearrangement uses TRBV25-1 and TRBJ1-5, with unresolved D. The source is a woman aged 25 to 39 with progressive multifocal leukoencephalopathy. CDR3 loop: CASSEWRGWPQHF. CDR3 DNA sequence: TGTGCCAGCAGTGAATGGCGGGGATGGCCCCAGCATTTT. Filled out from reference TRBV25-1 and TRBJ1-5, the complete variable domain reads EADIYQTPRYLVIGTGKKITLECSQTMGHDKMYWYQQDPGMELHLIHYSYGVNSTEKGDLSSESTVSRIRTEHFPLTLESARPSHTSQYLCASSEWRGWPQHFGDGTRLSIL.